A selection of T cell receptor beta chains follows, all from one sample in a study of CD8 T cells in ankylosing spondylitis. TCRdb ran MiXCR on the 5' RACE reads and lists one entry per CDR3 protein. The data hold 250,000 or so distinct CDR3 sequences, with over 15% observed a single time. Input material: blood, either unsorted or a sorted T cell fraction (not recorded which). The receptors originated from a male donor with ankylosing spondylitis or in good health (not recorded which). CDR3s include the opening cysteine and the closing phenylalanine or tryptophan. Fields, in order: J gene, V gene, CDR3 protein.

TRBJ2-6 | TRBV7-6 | CASSLQSSGANVLTF
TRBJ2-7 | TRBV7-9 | CASSPSGTGNSYEQYF
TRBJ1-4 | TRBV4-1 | CASSLDRGSNEKLFF
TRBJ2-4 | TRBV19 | CASSIGDRRVVIQYF
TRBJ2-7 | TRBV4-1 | CASSQLLAGGPYEQYF
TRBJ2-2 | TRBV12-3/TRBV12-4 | CASSGTSGPTGELFF
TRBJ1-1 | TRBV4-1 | CASSQDDSGIGRIEAFF
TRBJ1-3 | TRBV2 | CASKDRVVSGNTIYF
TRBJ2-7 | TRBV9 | CASSVGQAASYEQYF
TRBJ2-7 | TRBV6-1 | CASSEVWGSYEQYF
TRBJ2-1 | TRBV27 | CASRSAGVYYNEQFF
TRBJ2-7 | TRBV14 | CASSPLMAPDGEQYF
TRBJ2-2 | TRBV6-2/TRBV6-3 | CASSYSGRASGELFF
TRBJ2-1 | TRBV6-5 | CASSYTGNEQFF
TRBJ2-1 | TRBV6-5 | CASSYSPQGNEQFF
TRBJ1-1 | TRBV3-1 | CASSGDRGFTEAFF
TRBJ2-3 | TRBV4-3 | CASSQDPRGRVNVCTDTQYF
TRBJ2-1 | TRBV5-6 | CASSLLRGPSDNEQFF
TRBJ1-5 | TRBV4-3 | CASSDVWGARGNQPQHF
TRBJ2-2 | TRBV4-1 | CASSQALPLSGRSRVNTGELFF
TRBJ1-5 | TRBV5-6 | CASATGGDSNQPQHF
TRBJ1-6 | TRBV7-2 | CASSLGSYNSPLHF
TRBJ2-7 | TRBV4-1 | CASSQVVRTSGTTYEQYF
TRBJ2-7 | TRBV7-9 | CASSSRDSFHEQYF
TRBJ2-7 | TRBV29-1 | CSVGTSYEQYF
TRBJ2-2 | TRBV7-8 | CASSAAPDTGELFF
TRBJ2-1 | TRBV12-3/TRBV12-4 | CASSSSNEQFF
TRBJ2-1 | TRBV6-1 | CASRVNRDGINEQFF
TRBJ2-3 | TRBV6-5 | CASSLFSGSTDTQYF
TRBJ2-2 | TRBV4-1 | CASSPPGANTGELFF
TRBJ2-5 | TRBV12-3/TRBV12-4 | CASSLRAGGSGSAETQYF
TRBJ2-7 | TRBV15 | CATSRPTTFGVWVEQYF
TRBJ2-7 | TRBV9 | CASSVEVDSSLDTYEQYF
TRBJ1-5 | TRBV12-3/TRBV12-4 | CASSLVQGNQPQHF
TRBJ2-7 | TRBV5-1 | CASSTGLAYEQYF
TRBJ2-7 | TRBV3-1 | CASRDPLADEQYF
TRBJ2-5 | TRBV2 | CASRSTSGRSETQYF
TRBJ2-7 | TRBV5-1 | CASSLDPEDYEQYF
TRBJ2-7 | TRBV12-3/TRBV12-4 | CASQTSGASYEQYF
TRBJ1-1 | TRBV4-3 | CASSQEMNTEAFF
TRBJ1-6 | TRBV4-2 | CASSQDLGQGEIYNSPLHF